These 4 T cell receptor beta chains originate from one sample sequenced in a study of cytomegalovirus exposure and HLA in healthy donors. Primers included in the PCR were 60 Vbeta and 13 Jbeta primers. TCRdb's table, derived via immunoSEQ multiplex PCR, lists solely in-frame clones and lacks some. The sample has roughly 120,000 clones, around 80% seen once. Specimen: PBMCs. The receptors were sampled from a woman in her sixties in good health and CMV-seropositive.

The V call is TRBV18, the J call TRBJ1-1, with a possible D match to TRBD1 (5 bases). Germline V gene lookup returns CDR1 KGHSH and CDR2 LQKENI. The CDR3 covers 14 residues. V shed 3 bases and J shed 4 bases, with 12 bases lying between them. The CDR3 coding sequence is TGTGCCAGCTCACCGAGTCGGGGGGGCACTGAAGCTTTCTTT. Its protein is CASSPSRGGTEAFF.

The chain is built from TRBV11-2 and TRBJ2-3, with D maybe TRBD1 (6 bases). V gave up 3 bases and J gave up 0 bases, with 7 bases separating them. The CDR3 totals 14 residues. Germline V gives CDR1 SGHAT, CDR2 FQNNGV. CDR3 DNA: TGTGCCAGCAGCTTTCAGGGGAGCACAGATACGCAGTATTTT. This translates into CASSFQGSTDTQYF.

This chain joins TRBV29-1 and TRBJ2-1, with D possibly TRBD2 on 7 matching bases. CDR3 length: 14 residues. Per the germline V gene, CDR1 is SQVTM and CDR2 is ANQGSEA. The V gene lost 4 bases and the J gene lost 6 bases, with 16 bases spanning the gap. The DNA for the CDR3 is TGCAGCGTTGTGAGGGAGGGGGTCCCCAATGAGCAGTTCTTC. Translation gives CSVVREGVPNEQFF.

The chain couples TRBV7-6 to TRBJ1-1; 8 nucleotides align to TRBD1. This CDR3 contains 15 residues. V gave up 3 bases and J gave up 1 base; unmatched junction bases: 4. The germline V gene encodes CDR1 SGHVS and CDR2 FNYEAQ. CDR3 coding DNA: TGTGCCAGCAGCTTCCTCGGGACAGGGAACACTGAAGCTTTCTTT. Translating it yields CASSFLGTGNTEAFF.